The 27 T cell receptor beta chains below all came from one sample that was sequenced in a study of CD8 T cells in Susac syndrome. Reverse transcription of roughly 0.5 to 1 ug RNA was carried out with random hexamers. TCRdb ran MiXCR on the immunoSEQ multiplex PCR reads and lists one entry per CDR3 protein. Of fewer than 200,000 distinct CDR3 sequences in the sample, roughly 90% were seen once. The source material was CD4+ T cells from PBMCs. These TCRs come from a human donor with Susac syndrome.

V gene TRBV7-9 combines with J gene TRBJ1-1; D unresolved. V lost 6 bases, J lost 0 bases, and 14 bases lay in between. Germline CDR1 SEHNR, CDR2 FQNEAQ (reference sequence). CDR3 length equals 15 residues. Here the CDR3 DNA reads TGTGCCAGCAGTTCCGGGAGCCTCATGAACACTGAAGCTTTCTTT. Protein product: CASSSGSLMNTEAFF.

The CDR3 here is CASSQVVHPNTEAFF. The DNA of the CDR3 is TGTGCCAGCAGCCAAGTTGTACACCCGAACACTGAAGCTTTCTTT. This chain connects TRBV3-1 to TRBJ1-1; D not resolved. Germline values: CDR1 LGHDT, CDR2 YNNKEL (reference sequence). V lost 1 base and J lost 1, with 10 bases in between. The CDR3 totals 15 residues.

The rearrangement joins TRBV27 to TRBJ2-4, with 13 nucleotides matching TRBD2. The CDR3 has 13 residues. Germline assignment: CDR1 MNHEY and CDR2 SMNVEV (reference sequence). V shed 9 bases and J 13 bases; nucleotides not matched to a gene: 9. CDR3 loop: CASRGLAGEVQYF. Here the CDR3 DNA reads TGTGCCAGTCGCGGACTAGCGGGAGAAGTCCAGTACTTC.

The chain employs TRBV4-2 and TRBJ1-1; D perhaps matches TRBD1 (6 bases). This CDR3 is 14 amino acids long. V lost 5 bases, J lost 5 bases, and 15 bases lay in between. The germline V gene encodes CDR1 LGHNA and CDR2 YNFKEQ. CDR3 sequence reads: CASSAPRGGTEAFF. The CDR3 DNA sequence: TGTGCCAGCAGCGCCCCCAGGGGCGGAACTGAAGCTTTCTTT.

The chain links TRBV7-9 to TRBJ2-5; D gene unclear. The CDR3 totals 15 residues. CDR1 SEHNR and CDR2 FQNEAQ come from the germline V gene (reference sequence). V shed 1 base and J shed 1 base, with 10 bases lying between them. CDR3 region: CASSLGGRPQETQYF. The CDR3 DNA reads as TGTGCCAGCAGCTTAGGGGGTCGGCCCCAAGAGACCCAGTACTTC.

The chain links TRBV30 to TRBJ1-1; TRBD1 aligns across 7 bases. Germline-derived CDR1 and CDR2 are GTSNPN and SVGIG (reference sequence). Germline trimming cut 4 bases from V and 0 bases from J; bases unmatched to any gene: 2. This CDR3 is built from 13 residues. CDR3 loop: CAWNRGLNTEAFF. DNA for the CDR3: TGTGCCTGGAACAGGGGCCTGAACACTGAAGCTTTCTTT.

The V gene is TRBV7-6, the J gene TRBJ2-4; 7 bases agree with TRBD2. J gave up 3 bases and V 1 base, and 9 bases lay outside the gene matches. Germline CDR1 and CDR2: SGHVS and FNYEAQ. This CDR3 has 17 amino acids. The CDR3 is CASSLGVSGGDKNIQYF. CDR3 DNA: TGTGCCAGCAGCTTAGGGGTCTCGGGAGGTGACAAAAACATTCAGTACTTC. The full variable domain, in which reference TRBV7-6 and TRBJ2-4 provide the parts outside the CDR3, is GAGVSQSPRYKVTKRGQDVALRCDPISGHVSLYWYRQALGQGPEFLTYFNYEAQQDKSGLPNDRFSAERPEGSISTLTIQRTEQRDSAMYRCASSLGVSGGDKNIQYFGAGTRLSVL.

The chain employs TRBV11-2 and TRBJ2-1; 9 bases line up with TRBD2. V trimming: 0 bases; J trimming: 4 bases; junction bases outside the gene matches: 4. The CDR3 extends over 16 amino acids. Germline V gives CDR1 SGHAT, CDR2 FQNNGV. The CDR3 bases are TGTGCCAGCAGCTTAGACCTAGCGGGAATTTACAATGAGCAGTTCTTC. It specifies CASSLDLAGIYNEQFF.

The chain links TRBV12-5 to TRBJ2-1; TRBD2 agrees at 10 bases. V was pared by 6 bases and J by 5 bases, with 7 bases of the junction left unmatched. The CDR3 runs 15 residues. Germline V CDR1 and CDR2: LGHNT, FRNRAP. The CDR3 here is CASGSGGARHNEQFF. CDR3 DNA sequence: TGTGCTAGTGGGAGCGGGGGGGCTAGACACAATGAGCAGTTCTTC.

This chain uses TRBV29-1 with TRBJ1-1; the match to TRBD1 covers 9 bases. Trimming cost V 8 bases and J 5 bases; bases outside gene matches: 6. CDR3 length: 12 amino acids. Germline V gene data show CDR1 as SQVTM and CDR2 as ANQGSEA. The CDR3 here is CSTRTGETEAFF. The CDR3 nucleotides are TGCAGCACACGGACAGGGGAAACTGAAGCTTTCTTT.

In this sample, this clonotype turned up once. The chain joins TRBV11-2 to TRBJ2-1; 7 positions match TRBD2. With V trimmed by 0 bases and J by 0 bases, 5 bases remained unmatched. This CDR3 has 17 amino acids. CDR1 and CDR2 (germline): SGHAT, FQNNGV. The CDR3 sequence is CASSLEMGGSSYNEQFF. The CDR3, as DNA: TGTGCCAGCAGCTTAGAAATGGGCGGGAGCTCCTACAATGAGCAGTTCTTC.

This chain uses TRBV6-2 or TRBV6-3 with TRBJ1-5, with a possible D match to TRBD1 (5 bases). The CDR3 is made up of 15 amino acids. Germline CDR1 is MNHEY and CDR2 is SVGEGT. V was shortened by 0 bases and J by 7 bases, with 13 bases between the two germline ends. CDR3 residues: CASSYSTGRGQPQHF. The CDR3 DNA is TGTGCCAGCAGTTACTCGACGGGTAGGGGACAGCCCCAGCATTTT.

The V and J genes are TRBV21-1 and TRBJ2-7; TRBD1, the table's D call, lacks a check against the DNA. TRBV21-1 is listed as a pseudogene. The CDR3 loop spans 18 amino acids. The CDR3 region is CASSKEEDRGTSSYEQYF. For the CDR3, the DNA is TGTGCCAGCAGCAAAGAGGAGGACAGGGGGACGAGCTCCTACGAGCAGTACTTC.

This clonotype was observed a single time. J is TRBJ2-3 and V is TRBV11-2; TRBD2 matches 13 bases. The CDR3 runs 16 residues. CDR1 and CDR2 (germline): SGHAT, FQNNGV. J lost 6 bases, V lost 9 bases, and 12 bases had no gene match. CDR3 DNA: TGTGCCAGTGGCTCGGGACTAGCGGGACGCAAGGATACGCAGTATTTT. Translating gives CASGSGLAGRKDTQYF.

V usage is TRBV2 and J usage is TRBJ1-1, with D possibly matching TRBD1 (5 bases). Germline assignment: CDR1 SNHLY and CDR2 FYNNEI. Trimming took off 7 bases at V and 2 bases at J, with 11 bases between the two ends. CDR3 length equals 13 residues. The CDR3 loop is CASTTGFNTEAFF. DNA of the CDR3: TGTGCCAGCACAACAGGTTTTAACACTGAAGCTTTCTTT.

The V and J genes are TRBV7-8 and TRBJ2-5, with 9 bases identical to TRBD2. Germline CDR1 reads SGHVS; CDR2 reads FQNEAQ. CDR3 size: 16 residues. V shed 2 bases and J 3 bases; nucleotides not matched to a gene: 7. The CDR3 reads CASSLKIAGDKETQYF. CDR3 DNA sequence: TGTGCCAGCAGCTTAAAAATAGCGGGGGATAAAGAGACCCAGTACTTC.

This clonotype came up once. The chain is built from TRBV2 and TRBJ1-3, with D tentatively TRBD1 (6 bases). The V end lost 5 bases, the J end lost 1 base, and 15 bases lay between the germline ends. This CDR3 has 16 amino acids. Germline-derived CDR1 and CDR2 are SNHLY and FYNNEI. The CDR3 nucleotides read TGTGCCAGCAGTCTACAGGGTGTCGGGTCTGGAAACACCATATATTTT. Translated: CASSLQGVGSGNTIYF.

V usage is TRBV20-1 and J usage is TRBJ1-6; D might be TRBD1 (5 bases). The CDR3 consists of 14 residues. V was cut by 1 base and J by 7 bases, with 11 bases left in between. Looked up from germline, CDR1 is DFQATT and CDR2 is SNEGSKA (reference sequence). The CDR3 DNA reads TGCAGTGCTAGAGTAGCGGGGGGGAATTCACCCCTCCACTTT. This sequence encodes CSARVAGGNSPLHF.

The genes are TRBV20-1 and TRBJ2-3, with D unclear. The CDR3 has 15 residues. V shed 0 bases and J shed 5 bases, with 15 bases lying between them. Germline CDR1 reads DFQATT; CDR2 reads SNEGSKA (reference sequence). The CDR3 nucleotides are TGCAGTGCTAGAGATATCGGATACCTCCAAGATACGCAGTATTTT. Amino acid sequence: CSARDIGYLQDTQYF.

This clonotype was detected only a few times. At one end the junction does not follow the germline gene, possibly because of a read error. The rearrangement links TRBV5-1 to TRBJ2-5; the D is unclear. Germline CDR1 SGHRS, CDR2 YFSETQ. The CDR3 contains 11 residues. The CDR3 region is CASSYQETQYF. As DNA, the CDR3 is TGTGCCAGCAGCTACCAAGAGACCCAGTACTTC.

The chain links TRBV5-1 to TRBJ2-5, with TRBD1 matching over 7 bases. The CDR3 has 16 amino acids. V lost 4 bases, J lost 2 bases, and 11 bases stayed unmatched. Germline V gene lookup returns CDR1 SGHRS and CDR2 YFSETQ. The CDR3 DNA reads TGCGCCAGCAGCACTGGGACAGCCTCCTATCAAGAGACCCAGTACTTC. It specifies CASSTGTASYQETQYF.

CDR3 sequence: CSVSRGMNTEAFF. The CDR3 coding sequence is TGCAGCGTTTCCCGGGGGATGAACACTGAAGCTTTCTTT. The chain is built from TRBV29-1 and TRBJ1-1; possibly TRBD1 for D (5 bases). Germline-derived CDR1 and CDR2 are SQVTM and ANQGSEA. This CDR3 is built from 13 residues. V was clipped by 5 bases and J by 0 bases, with 10 bases between them.

The rearrangement links TRBV20-1 to TRBJ1-6, with D tentatively TRBD1 (5 bases). This CDR3 has 19 residues. Trimming shortened V by 0 bases and J by 4 bases, and 22 bases separated the two germline ends. The V gene's germline CDR1 is DFQATT and CDR2 SNEGSKA (reference sequence). CDR3 sequence: CSARDPSGQGNFYNSPLHF. DNA of the CDR3: TGCAGTGCTAGAGACCCGAGTGGGCAGGGAAATTTTTATAATTCACCCCTCCACTTT.

CDR3 sequence reads: CASSPFGGATNEKLFF. CDR3 nucleotides: TGTGCCAGCTCACCATTTGGGGGAGCAACTAATGAAAAACTGTTTTTT. The chain joins TRBV18 to TRBJ1-4; possibly TRBD1 for D (5 bases). V was clipped by 2 bases and J by 0 bases, with 10 bases between them. Germline V gene lookup returns CDR1 KGHSH and CDR2 LQKENI. The length of the CDR3 is 16 residues. Together with reference TRBV18 and TRBJ1-4, the CDR3 gives the full variable domain: NAGVMQNPRHLVRRRGQEARLRCSPMKGHSHVYWYRQLPEEGLKFMVYLQKENIIDESGMPKERFSAEFPKEGPSILRIQQVVRGDSAAYFCASSPFGGATNEKLFFGSGTQLSVL.

This clonotype was counted only a few times. The V gene is TRBV4-2, the J gene TRBJ2-1, with D possibly matching TRBD2 (5 bases). This CDR3 comprises 17 residues. Germline V gives CDR1 LGHNA, CDR2 YNFKEQ. Trimming took 0 bases from V and 0 from J, leaving 12 bases between them. Here the CDR3 DNA reads TGTGCCAGCAGCCAAGAAGGGCGAGGGAGCTCCTACAATGAGCAGTTCTTC. Its translation is CASSQEGRGSSYNEQFF.

With respect to this clonotype: One end of the junction is discordant with germline, which a read error may explain. The gene calls are TRBV20-1 and TRBJ2-5; no clear D gene. The CDR3 consists of 13 residues. Germline-derived CDR1 and CDR2 are DFQATT and SNEGSKA (reference sequence). Here the CDR3 reads CSVAADIQEAQYF. The CDR3 nucleotides are TGCAGTGTCGCTGCAGACATCCAAGAGGCCCAGTACTTC.

This chain joins TRBV27 and TRBJ1-5; TRBD1 matches 9 bases. CDR3 length equals 15 residues. With V trimmed by 1 base and J by 4 bases, 2 bases remained unmatched. The germline CDR1 and CDR2 sequences are MNHEY and SMNVEV (reference sequence). CDR3 coding DNA: TGTGCCAGCAGTTTATTCGGACAGGGGAATCAGCCCCAGCATTTT. Protein product: CASSLFGQGNQPQHF.